This TCR beta chain was captured in a study of cytomegalovirus exposure and HLA in healthy donors. Points from the study as a whole: As a later analysis showed, a missense DCLRE1C variant was linked to trimming of TCR beta V- and J-genes. Presence/absence analyses assumed roughly uniform sequencing depth across donors.

CDR3 length: 15 amino acids. V was clipped by 2 bases and J by 4 bases, with 14 bases between them. CDR1 is KGHSH and CDR2 is LQKENI in the germline V gene. This PCR relied on a set of 60 Vbeta primers and 13 Jbeta primers. Sequencing was performed with immunoSEQ multiplex PCR; in TCRdb, only in-frame clones are kept and a portion is missing. The sample has around 150,000 clones; 76% are singletons. With regard to this clone: Its antigen is unidentified.

The source is a man aged 18 to 30 in good health and CMV-seronegative. Material: PBMCs. V and J are TRBV18 and TRBJ1-1, with D possibly matching TRBD1 (6 bases). CDR3 nucleotides: TGTGCCAGCTCACCAAAGAGGGGGGGAGGCACTGAAGCTTTCTTT. It specifies CASSPKRGGGTEAFF.